What follows describes a single TCR beta chain. Its target is unknown. The source of the sample is a study of shared clonotypes between healthy human individuals. The data were produced by immunoSEQ multiplex PCR, yet TCRdb's version contains in-frame clones alone and is incomplete. The table lists around 2.1 million clones, around 95% of them singletons. The CDR3 loop spans 15 amino acids. Germline assignment: CDR1 SQVTM and CDR2 ANQGSEA. After removal of 2 bases from V and 1 base from J, the junction contained 2 bases not matched to a gene. Study-wide findings and caveats: Among donors, the sharing of clonotypes was expected to be influenced by sequencing depth.

Donors were healthy HIV-negative adults without recently reported acute infections or vaccinations. Negatively enriched CD4+ T cells were divided by CD45RA into naive and memory. The sequenced material came from naive CD4+ T cells sorted from blood. Stated subset: CD45RA+ positively selected. The chain uses TRBV29-1 and TRBJ2-3, with 11 positions matching TRBD2. The clonotype originates from a man in his late teens or twenties in good health. CDR3 sequence reads: CSVEIAGGRTDTQYF. The DNA of the CDR3 is TGCAGCGTTGAAATAGCGGGGGGGCGCACAGATACGCAGTATTTT.